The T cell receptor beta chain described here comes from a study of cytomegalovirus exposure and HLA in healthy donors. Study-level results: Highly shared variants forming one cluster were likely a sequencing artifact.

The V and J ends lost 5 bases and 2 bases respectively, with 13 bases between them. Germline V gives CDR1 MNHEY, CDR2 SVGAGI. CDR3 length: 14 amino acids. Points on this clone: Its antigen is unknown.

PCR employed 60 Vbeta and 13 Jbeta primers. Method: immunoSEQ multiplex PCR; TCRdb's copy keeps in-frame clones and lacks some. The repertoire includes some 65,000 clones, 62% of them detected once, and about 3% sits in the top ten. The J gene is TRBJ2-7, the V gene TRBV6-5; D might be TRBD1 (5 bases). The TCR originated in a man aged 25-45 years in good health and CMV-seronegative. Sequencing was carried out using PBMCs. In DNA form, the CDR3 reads TGTGCCAGCAGTCCGGACATGAGACCCTACGAGCAGTACTTC. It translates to CASSPDMRPYEQYF.